The 10 T cell receptor beta chains in this list originate from one sample, sequenced in a study of T cell changes during pregnancy in multiple sclerosis. Repertoires were generated with immunoSEQ multiplex PCR, while TCRdb's copy carries only in-frame clones and drops some. The profile shows 50,000 or so clones, just over 90% of them singletons. Sequencing was performed on CD4+ T cells from peripheral blood mononuclear cells, taken before pregnancy. These receptor sequences come from a female donor with multiple sclerosis, enrolled in a pregnancy study.

This chain's CDR3 is CAWSVGVGGSQYF. The CDR3 DNA sequence: TGTGCCTGGAGTGTTGGGGTCGGGGGTTCCCAGTACTTC. The genes are TRBV30 and TRBJ2-5; possibly TRBD2 for D (6 bases). The CDR3 spans 13 residues. V gave up 0 bases and J gave up 9 bases, with 14 bases separating them. Germline V gene lookup returns CDR1 GTSNPN and CDR2 SVGIG (reference sequence). The variable domain in full, with the rest retrieved from reference TRBV30 and TRBJ2-5, is SQTIHQWPATLVQPVGSPLSLECTVEGTSNPNLYWYRQAAGRGLQLLFYSVGIGQISSEVPQNLSASRPQDRQFILSSKKLLLSDSGFYLCAWSVGVGGSQYFGPGTRLLVL.

This sequence joins TRBV30 and TRBJ2-1; possible D gene TRBD1, 6 bases. The V end lost 5 bases, the J end lost 4 bases, and 12 bases lay between the germline ends. This CDR3 has 13 amino acids. Germline V gives CDR1 GTSNPN, CDR2 SVGIG (reference sequence). The DNA of the CDR3 is TGTGCCTGGGCGGACAGCCCTTACAATGAGCAGTTCTTC. This codes for CAWADSPYNEQFF.

V gene TRBV7-8 combines with J gene TRBJ1-1; the D is unclear. Trimming cost V 10 bases and J 0 bases, with 12 bases left between them. This CDR3 is built from 13 residues. CDR1 is SGHVS, CDR2 FQNEAQ, per germline. The CDR3 reads CATAPTLNTEAFF. DNA of the CDR3: TGTGCCACCGCCCCGACACTGAACACTGAAGCTTTCTTT.

The V and J genes are TRBV23-1 and TRBJ1-1; D ambiguous. TRBV23-1 is recorded as an ORF, its role being uncertain. There are 16 residues in the CDR3. Trimming shortened V by 11 bases and J by 2 bases, and 24 bases separated the two germline ends. For the CDR3, the DNA is TGCGCCGGACGAGGGTTGATCCTCCATATAAACACTGAAGCTTTCTTT. Protein product: CAGRGLILHINTEAFF.

This chain connects TRBV9 to TRBJ2-1; the match to TRBD2 covers 8 bases. The V gene's germline CDR1 is SGDLS and CDR2 YYNGEE. The junction had 11 bases not matched to a gene; V was cut back by 0 bases and J by 6 bases. This CDR3 contains 17 residues. The CDR3 DNA is TGTGCCAGCAGCGTAGCTGGTGTCAAAAGCGGGAGCAATGAGCAGTTCTTC. This encodes CASSVAGVKSGSNEQFF.

This sequence joins TRBV5-1 and TRBJ2-7; TRBD2 matches 9 bases. The CDR3 is made up of 15 amino acids. Germline V gene data show CDR1 as SGHRS and CDR2 as YFSETQ. J lost 2 bases, V lost 0 bases, and 3 bases had no gene match. The chain's CDR3 is CASSLGLAATYEQYF. In DNA form, the CDR3 reads TGCGCCAGCAGCTTGGGACTAGCGGCAACCTACGAGCAGTACTTC.

J is TRBJ2-3 and V is TRBV5-1; a weak D match, TRBD1 (6 bases). Germline CDR1 reads SGHRS; CDR2 reads YFSETQ. V was clipped by 1 base and J by 1 base, with 10 bases between them. This CDR3 region has 15 residues. The CDR3 DNA follows: TGCGCCAGCAGCTTGTACAGGGCCGGCACAGATACGCAGTATTTT. Translated: CASSLYRAGTDTQYF.

The chain joins TRBV7-2 to TRBJ2-5; D perhaps matches TRBD2 (6 bases). V was clipped by 0 bases and J by 5 bases, with 16 bases between them. The CDR3 runs 16 residues. The germline V gene encodes CDR1 SGHTA and CDR2 FQGNSA. In DNA, the CDR3 is TGTGCCAGCAGCTTAGCGACAACCGTAGGAGGGGAGACCCAGTACTTC. Its protein product is CASSLATTVGGETQYF.

The chain joins TRBV4-3 to TRBJ2-7; 11 bases line up with TRBD2. V lost 0 bases to trimming and J lost 4 bases; unmatched junction nucleotides: 11. CDR3 length equals 18 residues. Germline assignment: CDR1 LGHNA and CDR2 YSLEER. The chain's CDR3 is CASSQDPLAGGFFYEQYF. DNA for the CDR3: TGCGCCAGCAGCCAAGATCCCCTAGCGGGAGGATTCTTTTACGAGCAGTACTTC.

The J gene is TRBJ2-2, the V gene TRBV2; possibly TRBD1 for D (6 bases). The V end lost 4 bases, the J end lost 5 bases, and 11 bases lay between the germline ends. Germline-derived CDR1 and CDR2 are SNHLY and FYNNEI. This CDR3 is 14 amino acids long. CDR3 sequence reads: CASSANGQTGELFF. The CDR3 nucleotides read TGTGCCAGCAGTGCGAACGGACAGACCGGGGAGCTGTTTTTT.